This entry lists 4 T cell receptor beta chains sequenced from one sample in a study of CD8+ T cells in alopecia areata. TCR sequencing used cDNA made by reverse transcription of extracted RNA. Sequenced by immunoSEQ multiplex PCR; TCRdb stores in-frame clones only, minus some. The profile covers 160,000 or so clones, with approximately 65% appearing a single time and roughly 0.91% taken by the ten largest. As to treatment: oral pan-JAK inhibitor, 5-10 mg twice daily. The sequencing here drew on CD4+ T cells sorted from blood, taken at week 4, from a patient treated with tofacitinib. These receptors all come from a human donor with alopecia areata.

This clone was seen once. The chain recombines TRBV15 with TRBJ2-1; 9 nucleotides agree with TRBD1. V was pared by 8 bases and J by 10 bases, with 3 bases of the junction left unmatched. This CDR3 is built from 11 residues. Germline lookup yields CDR1 LNHNV and CDR2 YYDKDF (reference sequence). This CDR3 is CATGTGREQFF. As DNA, the CDR3 is TGTGCCACCGGGACAGGGAGGGAGCAGTTCTTC.

This clone came up once. This chain uses TRBV2 with TRBJ2-2, with a possible D match to TRBD2 (5 bases). V dropped 6 bases and J dropped 4 bases, with 9 bases sitting between them. The CDR3 covers 13 residues. Germline V lookup: CDR1 SNHLY, CDR2 FYNNEI. The CDR3: CASSGLFTGELFF. The CDR3 DNA reads TGTGCCAGCAGCGGACTCTTCACCGGGGAGCTGTTTTTT.

The V and J genes are TRBV30 and TRBJ2-5; D is possibly TRBD1 (6 bases). In germline, CDR1 is GTSNPN, CDR2 SVGIG (reference sequence). This CDR3 is 12 amino acids long. V dropped 5 bases and J dropped 7 bases, with 14 bases sitting between them. CDR3 coding DNA: TGTGCCTGGGCGACAGGCCTCGGGACCCAGTACTTC. Its protein is CAWATGLGTQYF.

The V gene is TRBV30, the J gene TRBJ1-2; no clear D. Trimming took 0 bases from V and 3 from J, leaving 14 bases between them. The CDR3 is 15 amino acids. Germline CDR1 GTSNPN, CDR2 SVGIG (reference sequence). CDR3 sequence: CAWSVSAGVYYGYTF. In DNA form, the CDR3 reads TGTGCCTGGAGTGTATCAGCCGGAGTCTACTATGGCTACACCTTC.